These T cell receptor beta chains were read from a single sample in a study of T-cell reconstitution after alpha-beta-depleted transplantation in children. TCRdb passed the PCR reads through MiXCR, listing each CDR3 protein once. The table includes about 460,000 distinct CDR3 sequences, approximately 13% detected once. The sequencing used PBMCs from the stem cell graft donor, collected from the stem cell graft. The source of these receptors is a human donor who donated a stem cell graft to a child with combined immunodeficiency. Both conserved end residues are part of each CDR3. The order of the fields is V gene, J gene, CDR3 length, CDR3 protein.

>TRBV6-2/TRBV6-3|TRBJ2-7|13
CASTLGVLYEQYF
>TRBV12-3/TRBV12-4|TRBJ2-3|16
CASSFGLAGQRGTQYF
>TRBV20-1|TRBJ2-3|16
CSARDILAGGTDTQYF
>TRBV10-3|TRBJ2-2|15
CAISGKDPHTGELFF
>TRBV5-6|TRBJ2-2|15
CASSPQGQGIGELFF
>TRBV29-1|TRBJ2-1|15
CSVEPGQGEDNEQFF
>TRBV12-5|TRBJ2-3|12
CASGDSTDTQYF
>TRBV28|TRBJ1-1|14
CASSLWKGNTEAFF
>TRBV12-3/TRBV12-4|TRBJ1-6|14
CASSFDRGSSPLHF
>TRBV9|TRBJ1-1|15
CASSVEGRLNTEAFF
>TRBV5-6|TRBJ2-1|17
CASSRGAGAFSYNEQFF
>TRBV12-3/TRBV12-4|TRBJ1-2|14
CASSPRDRVQGYTF
>TRBV9|TRBJ2-7|15
CASSVMPGQEYEQYF
>TRBV7-2|TRBJ2-5|13
CAIRTGRQETQYF
>TRBV9|TRBJ1-4|15
CASSPIGQGGEKLFF
>TRBV12-3/TRBV12-4|TRBJ2-7|14
CASSLTGTSYEQYF
>TRBV20-1|TRBJ1-1|11
CSALQNTEAFF
>TRBV20-1|TRBJ2-1|15
CSARDYPTTYNEQFF
>TRBV28|TRBJ1-1|16
CASSLSLGPRGTEAFF
>TRBV7-3|TRBJ1-2|14
CASSPNGLLYGYTF
>TRBV7-7|TRBJ2-3|15
CASSFGRAYTDTQYF
>TRBV2|TRBJ1-1|15
CASSRGGWSNTEAFF
>TRBV20-1|TRBJ2-2|13
CSAGFSDTGELFF
>TRBV15|TRBJ2-1|14
CATSGDRRGNEQFF
>TRBV5-5|TRBJ2-3|15
CASSLVAPPTDTQYF
>TRBV29-1|TRBJ2-5|12
CSVKGWEETQYF
>TRBV5-1|TRBJ1-2|12
CASSLGQAGYTF
>TRBV12-3/TRBV12-4|TRBJ2-6|14
CASSFGSGANVLTF
>TRBV7-2|TRBJ2-5|15
CASSFFGRGRETQYF
>TRBV10-3|TRBJ2-7|14
CAISDLGASYEQYF
>TRBV11-2|TRBJ2-3|13
CASSSPRRARQYF
>TRBV4-2|TRBJ1-2|15
CASSQVDREDYGYTF
>TRBV27|TRBJ2-3|16
CASSRLGGKGTDTQYF
>TRBV7-3|TRBJ2-1|15
CASSSRGDSYNEQFF
>TRBV18|TRBJ2-1|16
CASSLRTSGLFKEQFF
>TRBV7-2|TRBJ1-2|14
CASSPWGRQDGYTF
>TRBV12-3/TRBV12-4|TRBJ2-7|13
CASSRGQGREQYF
>TRBV7-3|TRBJ2-5|13
CASSFGAQETQYF
>TRBV12-3/TRBV12-4|TRBJ2-7|19
CASCWIKASGSSSSYEQYF
>TRBV24-1|TRBJ2-1|15
CATSDSTGDHNEQFF
>TRBV12-3/TRBV12-4|TRBJ2-4|15
CASSLGGLAKNIQYF
>TRBV12-3/TRBV12-4|TRBJ1-2|17
CASSSSGTDHVRYGYTF
>TRBV9|TRBJ2-2|16
CASSVEREGPTGELFF
>TRBV19|TRBJ1-5|19
CASSILQITGDHSNQPQHF
>TRBV5-1|TRBJ1-2|14
CASSSGQSFNGYTF
>TRBV7-9|TRBJ2-7|16
CASSSGDYFPSYEQYF
>TRBV20-1|TRBJ2-3|16
CSAGTGLAGGLSTQYF
>TRBV6-2/TRBV6-3|TRBJ2-3|17
CASSYFGTSGDTDTQYF
>TRBV29-1|TRBJ1-1|13
CSVRQGMNTEAFF
>TRBV25-1|TRBJ1-2|14
CASSEYGELYGYTF
>TRBV20-1|TRBJ1-1|13
CSATVTTPTEAFF
>TRBV18|TRBJ2-5|15
CASSPRTGNRETQYF
>TRBV20-1|TRBJ1-2|15
CSAFPGTGTFYGYTF
>TRBV4-2|TRBJ2-3|17
CASSQDLASGGADTQYF
>TRBV6-2/TRBV6-3|TRBJ2-7|15
CASSYSIGGSYEQYF
>TRBV6-2/TRBV6-3|TRBJ1-6|13
CASKELLNSPLHF
>TRBV30|TRBJ2-6|16
CAWKAERVSGANVLTF
>TRBV10-3|TRBJ2-7|13
CAISDNNSYEQYF
>TRBV6-1|TRBJ1-4|12
CASSRTNEKLFF
>TRBV7-6|TRBJ1-6|12
CASSRSNSPLHF